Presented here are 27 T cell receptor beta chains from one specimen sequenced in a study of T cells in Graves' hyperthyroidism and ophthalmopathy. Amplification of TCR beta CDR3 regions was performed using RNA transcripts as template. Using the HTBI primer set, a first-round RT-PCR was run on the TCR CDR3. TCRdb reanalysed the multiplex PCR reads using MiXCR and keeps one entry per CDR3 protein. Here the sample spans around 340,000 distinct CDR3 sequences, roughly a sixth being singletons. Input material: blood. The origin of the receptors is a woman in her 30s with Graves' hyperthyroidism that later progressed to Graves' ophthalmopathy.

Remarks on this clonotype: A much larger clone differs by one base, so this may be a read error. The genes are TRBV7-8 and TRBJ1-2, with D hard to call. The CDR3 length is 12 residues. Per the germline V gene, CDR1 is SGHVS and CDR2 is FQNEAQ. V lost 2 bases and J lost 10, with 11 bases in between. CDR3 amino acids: CASSLCLEDYTF. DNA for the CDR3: TGTGCCAGCAGCTTATGTCTGGAGGACTACACCTTC.

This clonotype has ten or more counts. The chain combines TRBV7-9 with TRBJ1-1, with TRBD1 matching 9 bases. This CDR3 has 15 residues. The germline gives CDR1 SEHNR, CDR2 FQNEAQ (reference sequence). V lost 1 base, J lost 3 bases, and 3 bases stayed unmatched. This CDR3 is CASSLGTGEYTEAFF. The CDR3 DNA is TGTGCCAGCAGCTTAGGGACAGGGGAGTACACTGAAGCTTTCTTT.

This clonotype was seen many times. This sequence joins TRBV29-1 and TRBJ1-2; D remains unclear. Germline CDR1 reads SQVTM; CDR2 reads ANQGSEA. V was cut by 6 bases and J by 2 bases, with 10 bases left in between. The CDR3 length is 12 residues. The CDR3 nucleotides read TGCAGCGTCGACGCGGGGAACTATGGCTACACCTTC. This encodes CSVDAGNYGYTF. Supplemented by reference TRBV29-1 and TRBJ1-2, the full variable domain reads SAVISQKPSRDICQRGTSLTIQCQVDSQVTMMFWYRQQPGQSLTLIATANQGSEATYESGFVIDKFPISRPNLTFSTLTVSNMSPEDSSIYLCSVDAGNYGYTFGSGTRLTVV.

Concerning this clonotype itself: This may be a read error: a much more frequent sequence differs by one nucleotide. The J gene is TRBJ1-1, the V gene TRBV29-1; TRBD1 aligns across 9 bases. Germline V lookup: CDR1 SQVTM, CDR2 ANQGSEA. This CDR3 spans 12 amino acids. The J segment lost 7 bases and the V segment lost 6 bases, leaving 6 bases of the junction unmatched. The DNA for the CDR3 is TGCAGCGTAGGACAGGGGACGGGTGAAGCTTTCTTT. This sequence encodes CSVGQGTGEAFF.

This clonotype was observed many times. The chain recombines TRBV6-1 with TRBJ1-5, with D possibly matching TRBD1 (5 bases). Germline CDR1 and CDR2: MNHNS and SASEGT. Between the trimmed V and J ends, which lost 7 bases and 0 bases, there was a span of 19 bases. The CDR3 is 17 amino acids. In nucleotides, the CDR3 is TGTGCCAGCATTGGAGGGACCGGATTTTATAGCAATCAGCCCCAGCATTTT. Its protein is CASIGGTGFYSNQPQHF.

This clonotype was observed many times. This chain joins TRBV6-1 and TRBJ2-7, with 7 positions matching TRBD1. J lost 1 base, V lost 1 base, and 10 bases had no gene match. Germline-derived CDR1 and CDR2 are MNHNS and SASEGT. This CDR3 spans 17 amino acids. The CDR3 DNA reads TGTGCCAGCAGTGAAGGTCCGGGACAGTTAAGTTCCTACGAGCAGTACTTC. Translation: CASSEGPGQLSSYEQYF.

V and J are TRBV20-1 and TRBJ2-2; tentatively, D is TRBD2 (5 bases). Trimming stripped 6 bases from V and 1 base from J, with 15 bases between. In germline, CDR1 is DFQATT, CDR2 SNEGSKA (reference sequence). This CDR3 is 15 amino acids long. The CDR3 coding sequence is TGCAGTGCCGTAGACGAGCGGTGGAACACCGGGGAGCTGTTTTTT. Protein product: CSAVDERWNTGELFF.

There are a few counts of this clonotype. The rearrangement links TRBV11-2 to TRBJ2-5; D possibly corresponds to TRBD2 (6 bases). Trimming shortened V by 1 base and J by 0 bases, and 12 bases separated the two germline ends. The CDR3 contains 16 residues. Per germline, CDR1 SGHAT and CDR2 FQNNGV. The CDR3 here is CASSLVTGADQETQYF. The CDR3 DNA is TGTGCCAGCAGCTTAGTGACGGGAGCAGACCAAGAGACCCAGTACTTC.

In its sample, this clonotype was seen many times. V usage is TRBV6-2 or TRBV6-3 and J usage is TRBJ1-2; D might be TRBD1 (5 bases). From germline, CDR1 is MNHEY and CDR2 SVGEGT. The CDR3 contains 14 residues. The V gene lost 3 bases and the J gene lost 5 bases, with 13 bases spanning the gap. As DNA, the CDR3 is TGTGCCAGCAGTTATCCGGGGGTCGGGTATGGCTACACCTTC. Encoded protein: CASSYPGVGYGYTF.

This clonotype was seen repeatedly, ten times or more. The CDR3 coding sequence is TGCAGCGCCACGAGTCTGGGAGAAGCTTTCTTT. Its protein is CSATSLGEAFF. V usage is TRBV29-1 and J usage is TRBJ1-1; no clear D gene. Trimming removed 7 bases from V and 8 bases from J, with 14 bases in between. CDR3 length: 11 amino acids. CDR1 is SQVTM, CDR2 ANQGSEA, per germline.

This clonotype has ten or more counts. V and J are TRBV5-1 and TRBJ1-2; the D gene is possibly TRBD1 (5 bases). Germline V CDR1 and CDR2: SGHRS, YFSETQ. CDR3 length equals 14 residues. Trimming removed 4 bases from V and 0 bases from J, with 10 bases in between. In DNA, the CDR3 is TGCGCCAGCAGCCTGGGACCAGCTAACTATGGCTACACCTTC. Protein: CASSLGPANYGYTF.

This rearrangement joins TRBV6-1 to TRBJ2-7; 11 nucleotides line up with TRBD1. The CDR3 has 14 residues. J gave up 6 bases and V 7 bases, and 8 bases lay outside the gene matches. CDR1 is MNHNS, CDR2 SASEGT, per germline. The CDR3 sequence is CASTPGTGGGEQYF. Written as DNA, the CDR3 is TGTGCCAGCACACCCGGGACAGGGGGGGGCGAGCAGTACTTC.

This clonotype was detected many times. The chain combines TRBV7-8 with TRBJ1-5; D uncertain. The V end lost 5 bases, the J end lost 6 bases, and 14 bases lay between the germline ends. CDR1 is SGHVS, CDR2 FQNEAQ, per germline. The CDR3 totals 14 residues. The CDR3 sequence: CASSPTGLVQPQHF. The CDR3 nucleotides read TGTGCCAGCAGCCCCACGGGGTTGGTTCAGCCCCAGCATTTT.

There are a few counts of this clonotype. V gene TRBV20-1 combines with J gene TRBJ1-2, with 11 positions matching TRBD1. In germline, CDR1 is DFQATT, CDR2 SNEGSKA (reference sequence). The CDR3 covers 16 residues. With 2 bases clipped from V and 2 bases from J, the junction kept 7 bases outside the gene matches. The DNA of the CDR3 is TGCAGTGCTAGACCGGACAGGGGGCTGGGGAACTATGGCTACACCTTC. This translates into CSARPDRGLGNYGYTF.

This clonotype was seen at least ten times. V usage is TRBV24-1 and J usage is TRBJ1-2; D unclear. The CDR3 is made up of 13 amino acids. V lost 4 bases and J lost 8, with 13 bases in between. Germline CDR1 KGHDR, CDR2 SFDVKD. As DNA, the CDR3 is TGTGCCACCAGTGAAGGACGCTCCCTGGGCTACACCTTC. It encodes CATSEGRSLGYTF.

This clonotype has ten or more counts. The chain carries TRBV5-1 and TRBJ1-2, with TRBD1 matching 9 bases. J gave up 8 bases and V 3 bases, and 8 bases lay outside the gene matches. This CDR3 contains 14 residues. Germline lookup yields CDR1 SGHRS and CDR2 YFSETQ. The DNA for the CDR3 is TGCGCCAGCAGCTCCGAGACAGGGGGAACCGGCTACACCTTC. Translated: CASSSETGGTGYTF.

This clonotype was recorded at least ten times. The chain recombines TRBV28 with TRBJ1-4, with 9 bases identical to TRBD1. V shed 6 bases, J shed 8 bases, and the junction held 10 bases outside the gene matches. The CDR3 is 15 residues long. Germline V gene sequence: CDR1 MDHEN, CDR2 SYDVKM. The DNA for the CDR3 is TGTGCCAGCAGCCTCCCGGGACAGGGAAGAGAAAAACTGTTTTTT. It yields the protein CASSLPGQGREKLFF.

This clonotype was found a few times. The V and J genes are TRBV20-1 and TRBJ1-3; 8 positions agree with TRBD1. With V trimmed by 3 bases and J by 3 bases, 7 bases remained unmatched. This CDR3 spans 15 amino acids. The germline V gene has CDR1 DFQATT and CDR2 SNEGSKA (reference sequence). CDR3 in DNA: TGCAGTGCTAGGCTGACAGGGGTTATTGGAAACACCATATATTTT. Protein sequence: CSARLTGVIGNTIYF.

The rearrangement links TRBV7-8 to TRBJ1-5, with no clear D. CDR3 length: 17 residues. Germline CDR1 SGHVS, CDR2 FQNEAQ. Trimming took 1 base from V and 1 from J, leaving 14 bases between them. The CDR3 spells CASSLGAVGRSNQPQHF. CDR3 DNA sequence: TGTGCCAGCAGCTTAGGAGCTGTGGGCAGAAGCAATCAGCCCCAGCATTTT.

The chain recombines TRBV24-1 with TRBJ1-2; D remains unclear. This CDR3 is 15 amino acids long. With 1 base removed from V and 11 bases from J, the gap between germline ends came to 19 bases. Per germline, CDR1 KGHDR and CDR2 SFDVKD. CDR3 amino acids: CATSDFRSGRHPYTF. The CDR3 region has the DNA TGTGCCACCAGTGATTTTCGCTCCGGACGACACCCGTACACCTTC.

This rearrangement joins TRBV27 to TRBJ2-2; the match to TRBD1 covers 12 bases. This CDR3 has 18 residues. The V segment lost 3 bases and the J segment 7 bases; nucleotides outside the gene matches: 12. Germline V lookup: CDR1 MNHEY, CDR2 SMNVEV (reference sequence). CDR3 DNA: TGTGCCAGCAGTTTCGGCGGGACAGGGGGCTTCTTTGGCGGGGAGCTGTTTTTT. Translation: CASSFGGTGGFFGGELFF.

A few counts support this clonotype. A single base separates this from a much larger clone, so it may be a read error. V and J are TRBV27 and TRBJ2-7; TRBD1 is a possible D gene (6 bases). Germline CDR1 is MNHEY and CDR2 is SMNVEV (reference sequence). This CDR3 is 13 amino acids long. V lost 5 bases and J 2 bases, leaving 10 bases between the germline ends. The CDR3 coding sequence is TGTGCCAGCAGTACCGGGACACCCTACGAGCAGTACTTC. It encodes CASSTGTPYEQYF.

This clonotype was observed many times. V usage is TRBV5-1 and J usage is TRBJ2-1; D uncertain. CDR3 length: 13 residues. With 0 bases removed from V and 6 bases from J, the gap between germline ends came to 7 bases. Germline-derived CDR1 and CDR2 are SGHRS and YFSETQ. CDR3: CASSLVPFNEQFF. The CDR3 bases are TGCGCCAGCAGCTTGGTACCCTTCAATGAGCAGTTCTTC.

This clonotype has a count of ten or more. The CDR3 DNA sequence: TGTGCCACCAGTGATTTGGGTCAGGGGCGCACAGATACGCAGTATTTT. This gives the protein CATSDLGQGRTDTQYF. This chain links TRBV24-1 with TRBJ2-3, with a tentative D call TRBD1 (6 bases). This CDR3 region has 16 residues. The V gene's germline CDR1 is KGHDR and CDR2 SFDVKD. Trimming shortened V by 0 bases and J by 1 base, and 10 bases separated the two germline ends.

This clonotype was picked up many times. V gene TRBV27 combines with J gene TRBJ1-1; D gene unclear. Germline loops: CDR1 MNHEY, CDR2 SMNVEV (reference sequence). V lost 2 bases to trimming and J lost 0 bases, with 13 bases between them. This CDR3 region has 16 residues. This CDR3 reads CASSLTPRRMNTEAFF. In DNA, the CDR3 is TGTGCCAGCAGTTTAACCCCGCGAAGGATGAACACTGAAGCTTTCTTT.

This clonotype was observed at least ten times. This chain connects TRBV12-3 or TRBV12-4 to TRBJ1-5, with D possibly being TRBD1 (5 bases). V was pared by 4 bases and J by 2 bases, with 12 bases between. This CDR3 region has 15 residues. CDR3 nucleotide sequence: TGTGCCAGCAGTTGGGGGGAGTTGGGCAATCAGCCCCAGCATTTT. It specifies CASSWGELGNQPQHF.

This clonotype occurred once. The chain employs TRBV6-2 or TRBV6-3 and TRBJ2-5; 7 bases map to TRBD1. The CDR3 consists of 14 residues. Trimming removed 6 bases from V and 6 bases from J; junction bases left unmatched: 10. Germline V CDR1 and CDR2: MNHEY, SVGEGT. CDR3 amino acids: CASSREQGSQTQYF. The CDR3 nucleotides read TGTGCCAGCAGCCGTGAACAGGGGTCTCAGACCCAGTACTTC.